Reported below is one T cell receptor (beta chain). This sample is drawn from a study of CD8 T cells in Susac syndrome. From blood CD8+ and CD4+ T cells, the TCR beta chain was sequenced. TEMRA cells were FACS-enriched and CD8+ and CD4+ T cells negatively isolated. CDR3 length equals 14 residues. CDR1 and CDR2 (germline): GTSNPN, SVGIG (reference sequence). V dropped 8 bases and J dropped 5 bases, with 19 bases sitting between them. Random hexamers primed reverse transcription of about 0.5 to 1 ug RNA. Multiplex PCR with immunoSEQ amplified the TCR beta CDR3 across 54 Vbeta and 13 Jbeta. One entry per CDR3 protein results from TCRdb running MiXCR on the immunoSEQ multiplex PCR reads. The table includes roughly 150,000 distinct CDR3 sequences, just under 97% detected once.

Sequenced sample: CD8+ T cells from PBMCs. This chain joins TRBV30 and TRBJ2-1; a weak D match, TRBD2 (5 bases). This receptor was identified in a human donor with multiple sclerosis. CDR3 coding DNA: TGTGCCGGGTATGAAGAGGGCTTGGACAATGAGCAGTTCTTC. It yields the protein CAGYEEGLDNEQFF.